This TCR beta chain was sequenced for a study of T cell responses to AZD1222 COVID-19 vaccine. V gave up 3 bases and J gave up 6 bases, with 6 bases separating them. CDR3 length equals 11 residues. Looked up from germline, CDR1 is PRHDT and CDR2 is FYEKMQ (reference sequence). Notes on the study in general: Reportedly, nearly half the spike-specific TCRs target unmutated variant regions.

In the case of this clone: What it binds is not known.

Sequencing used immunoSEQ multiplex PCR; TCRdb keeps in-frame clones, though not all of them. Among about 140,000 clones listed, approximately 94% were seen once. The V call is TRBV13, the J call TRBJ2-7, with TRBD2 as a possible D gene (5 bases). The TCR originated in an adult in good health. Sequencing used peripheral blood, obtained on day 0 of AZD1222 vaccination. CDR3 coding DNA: TGTGCCAGCAGCTTGGGGAGCGAGCAGTACTTC. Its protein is CASSLGSEQYF.